These T cell receptor beta chains were read from a single sample in a study of T cells expressing NK-cell markers. With the 5' RACE reads reprocessed, TCRdb shows one record per CDR3 protein and no DNA. The record lists hundreds of thousands of distinct CDR3 sequences, of which the ten most abundant hold approximately 3.6%. Sequenced sample: blood T cells: a sorted CD56 or NKG2C T cell subset, CD4+ or CD8+ T cells, or bulk PBMC T cells (not recorded which). The receptors shown here come from a man in his late teens or twenties in good health. Both conserved end residues are part of each CDR3.

TRBJ1-5,TRBV5-8,CASTRRWTENQPQHF
TRBJ2-3,TRBV28,CASSLRGPSSATQYF
TRBJ1-2,TRBV6-5,CASSQRDRATGYTF
TRBJ2-3,TRBV12-3/TRBV12-4,CASSRLTGTSTDTQYF
TRBJ1-1,TRBV20-1,CSAFHPRTGKELRVNTEAFF
TRBJ2-1,TRBV30,CAWSVREGLNFF
TRBJ1-1,TRBV5-1,CASSLAQGRRVAFF
TRBJ2-3,TRBV5-5,CASSQGGTEDTQYF
TRBJ1-1,TRBV6-5,CATRLGSPYEAFF
TRBJ2-5,TRBV20-1,CSASGTSGIKTQYF
TRBJ2-5,TRBV7-6,CASSLTGTSARETQYF
TRBJ1-1,TRBV5-1,CASSFDRVWEAFF
TRBJ2-2,TRBV6-1,CASSELSGRTGELFF
TRBJ2-7,TRBV6-1,CAIRPYVRSYEQYF
TRBJ1-1,TRBV12-3/TRBV12-4,CASSPNLQGNTEAFF
TRBJ1-1,TRBV12-3/TRBV12-4,CASSQNINTEAFF
TRBJ2-3,TRBV7-9,CASSNRDSPGDTQYF
TRBJ2-1,TRBV5-1,CASSRTNEQFF
TRBJ2-1,TRBV29-1,CSVEDHRLERLDEQFF
TRBJ1-1,TRBV27,CASSLQGRHTEAFF
TRBJ2-2,TRBV3-1,CASSQDTSGRRPGELFF
TRBJ2-2,TRBV3-1,CASSQVGGGGELFF
TRBJ1-2,TRBV19,CASTAGGDGYTF
TRBJ2-1,TRBV6-5,CASSWAGDNEQFF
TRBJ2-1,TRBV3-1,CASSRQDLGARDNEQFF
TRBJ2-2,TRBV5-6,CASSLRTSGRKAGELFF
TRBJ2-2,TRBV27,CASSRQGAAAGELFF
TRBJ2-3,TRBV20-1,CSARTSGRLLTSTDTQYF
TRBJ2-1,TRBV20-1,CSASLAGLNYNEQFF
TRBJ2-1,TRBV7-9,CASSHSGRAINEQFF
TRBJ1-2,TRBV29-1,CSAPDPEGYTF
TRBJ2-4,TRBV28,CASSPPLAGDKAKNIQYF
TRBJ1-5,TRBV18,CASSPGVGGGNQPQHF
TRBJ2-3,TRBV27,CASRVPGSGTQYF
TRBJ1-4,TRBV2,CASAFVGEKLFF
TRBJ2-1,TRBV27,CASSWLTSGRDNEQFF
TRBJ2-5,TRBV24-1,CATSDYPEGLRETQYF
TRBJ1-3,TRBV5-5,CASSFRGDSPSGNTIYF
TRBJ2-3,TRBV9,CASSVGRPTDTQYF
TRBJ2-1,TRBV18,CASSAGLAETTYNEQFF
TRBJ1-2,TRBV12-3/TRBV12-4,CASSLGTDIYGYTF
TRBJ1-4,TRBV6-1,CASSGWVATNEKLFF
TRBJ2-3,TRBV7-2,CASSLATTISTDTQYF
TRBJ2-1,TRBV6-5,CASSYSPAGGINEQFF
TRBJ1-1,TRBV20-1,CSARSEGGRAEAFF
TRBJ2-7,TRBV28,CASSFPDRGPYEQYF